This T cell receptor beta chain was captured in a study of T-cell memory formation after mild COVID-19 (dated by TCRdb to 2020 to 2022). Notes on the research overall: TCR sequence clusters from the two donors were largely donor specific. In a couple of donors, T-cell clones that expanded and contracted after mild COVID-19 were tracked by sequencing TCRalpha and TCRbeta repertoires over time. The cohort comprised two young, previously healthy adult volunteers, one female and one male. Findings and caveats that apply to the study as a whole: Clones contracting from day 15 to 85 had balanced CD4/CD8 phenotypes, while a second wave expanding from day 15 to 37 was biased towards CD4+. Some responding clones were detected in pre-infection memory, suggesting pre-existing cross-reactive memory T cells joined the SARS-CoV-2 response. The study covered only a couple of mild cases, and larger cohorts including severe cases with pre-infection samples were considered necessary. Contracting CD4+ clones turned up mainly in the CM and EM memory subsets, whereas EMRA was where CD8+ clones were enriched. SARS-CoV-2 specificity of the second-wave clones peaking on day 37 was not confirmed.

This clonotype was detected only a few times. No cognate antigen has been identified for it. No base-level quality is on record; no much larger clone is a single base apart. PBMCs were isolated by Ficoll-Paque density gradient centrifugation. From the cysteine through the phenylalanine, the CDR3 covers 14 amino acids. The CDR3 DNA has 42 bases and is translated from base 1. V is pared back by 3 bases and J by 4 bases, with 11 bases lying between the germline termini. CDR1 and CDR2 are read off the germline V gene (reference sequence) as WNHNN and SYGVQD. Reads for this sample came from an Illumina NovaSeq 6000. TCRalpha and TCRbeta cDNA libraries were built by 5'RACE with constant-segment primers, adding sample barcodes and unique molecular identifiers. Trizol reagent was used to extract RNA from every sample. Library amplification was performed in two PCR steps, and a second sample barcode and Illumina TruSeq adapters were introduced in the second step. Libraries were sequenced on an Illumina NovaSeq with 2 x 150 bp paired-end reads. In the original analysis: Reads were demultiplexed and collapsed into UMI-guided consensus sequences with migec v1.2.7. Using mixcr v2.1.11, UMI consensuses were aligned to TRA and TRB V and J templates and then assembled into clonotypes. Expanded or contracted clonotypes were those called significant by both edgeR and NoisET, with noise models trained on biological replicates. For edgeR calls, the cutoffs were a false discovery rate-adjusted p below 0.01 and a log2 fold-change threshold of 1. As an exploratory analysis of dynamics, max-normalized trajectories of the 1000 most abundant clonotypes were examined by PCA with hierarchical clustering. Separately sequenced CD4+ and CD8+ repertoires were used to assign the CD4 or CD8 phenotype of responding clones. TCRdb cleaned the public reads at Q25 with fastp, built clones with MiXCR and kept in-frame beta chains. For every CDR3 protein sequence, its rows merge into one entry that carries the most common genes and DNA. For this entry, the V and J calls and clone size follow TCRdb and not the study's own pipeline. The table for this sample lists approximately 300,000 distinct CDR3 sequences; more than 15% of them were counted only once. About a fifth of the sample is held by the ten biggest clonotypes.

This TCR was recovered from a man younger than 35 who had mild COVID-19 (a few samples of this study predate the infection). The sample titles of this study are shuffled in the database, so cell type and time point are left out; the donor was told from shared clones. The specimen was PBMCs or a T cell subset sorted from them (not recorded which). The sequence links TRBV10-1 to TRBJ2-3, with the D segment identity uncertain. The sequenced DNA is TGCGCCAGCAGTGATAACTGGGGTGCAGATACGCAGTATTTT. It specifies CASSDNWGADTQYF.